This TCR beta chain derives from a study of shared clonotypes between healthy human individuals. At the level of the study: Each donor contributed plates that comprised three CD4 naive, three CD4 memory, two CD8 naive and one CD8 memory. Study-wide results and caveats: Among non-shared clonotypes, generation probabilities were lower than among those shared by all four donors. Collection of samples was limited to blood; tissue repertoires likely differ.

The CDR3 loop spans 17 amino acids. CDR1 SGHNT and CDR2 YYREEE come from the germline V gene (reference sequence). Trimming at V came to 0 bases and at J to 7 bases, leaving 13 bases not matched to a gene. Concerning this clone: Its cognate antigen is unknown.

TCRdb keeps only in-frame clones here, not all; method: immunoSEQ multiplex PCR. Of hundreds of thousands of clones in the sample, approximately 74% are singletons; the top ten hold approximately 1.7%. This sequence joins TRBV5-4 and TRBJ2-7; 10 bases are shared with TRBD2. The sample taken for sequencing was memory CD4+ T cells sorted from blood. Subset here: CD45RA-negative fraction. The clonotype was recovered from a woman in her 30s in good health. The CDR3 bases are TGTGCCAGCAGCTTGGCAGCGGGTAGCGGGAGGTCTTGGGAGCAGTACTTC. Amino acid sequence: CASSLAAGSGRSWEQYF.